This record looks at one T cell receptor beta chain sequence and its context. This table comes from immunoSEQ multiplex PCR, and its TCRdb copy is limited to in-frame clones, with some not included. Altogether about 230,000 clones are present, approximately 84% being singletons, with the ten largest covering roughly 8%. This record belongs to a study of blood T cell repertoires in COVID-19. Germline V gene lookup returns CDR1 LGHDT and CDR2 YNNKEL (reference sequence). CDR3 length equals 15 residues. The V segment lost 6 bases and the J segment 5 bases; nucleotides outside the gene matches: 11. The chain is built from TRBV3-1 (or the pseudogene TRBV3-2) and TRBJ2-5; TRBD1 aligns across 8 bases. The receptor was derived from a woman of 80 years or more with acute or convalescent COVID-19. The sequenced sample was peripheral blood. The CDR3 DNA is TGTGCCAGCAGTTACCGGACAGGGTTGGACGAGACCCAGTACTTC. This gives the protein CASSYRTGLDETQYF.